Sequencing of this TCR beta chain was carried out in a study of blood T cell repertoires in COVID-19. Study context: Acute and convalescent COVID-19 specimens originated in the United States, Italy and Spain.

Using immunoSEQ multiplex PCR, the repertoire was profiled, and TCRdb retains in-frame clones only, with some absent. The sample has some 250,000 clones; around 93% are singletons. Germline V gene sequence: CDR1 SGHAT, CDR2 FQDESV (reference sequence). V was trimmed by 1 base and J by 3 bases, leaving 16 bases between them. This CDR3 region has 16 residues. The age range of participants was about 18 to 90 years, with residence in about two dozen US areas. Participant-given clinical history determined each cohort assignment. The source of this sequence is a human donor in a cohort exposed to, infected with or recovered from COVID-19 (not recorded which). The donor label of this sample is uncertain. This chain joins TRBV11-1 and TRBJ2-7; D uncertain. Sequenced material: PBMCs or T cells enriched from blood (not recorded which). The DNA for the CDR3 is TGTGCCAGCAGCTTAGGAGGTCGGCACGAAGTCTACGAGCAGTACTTC. It specifies CASSLGGRHEVYEQYF.